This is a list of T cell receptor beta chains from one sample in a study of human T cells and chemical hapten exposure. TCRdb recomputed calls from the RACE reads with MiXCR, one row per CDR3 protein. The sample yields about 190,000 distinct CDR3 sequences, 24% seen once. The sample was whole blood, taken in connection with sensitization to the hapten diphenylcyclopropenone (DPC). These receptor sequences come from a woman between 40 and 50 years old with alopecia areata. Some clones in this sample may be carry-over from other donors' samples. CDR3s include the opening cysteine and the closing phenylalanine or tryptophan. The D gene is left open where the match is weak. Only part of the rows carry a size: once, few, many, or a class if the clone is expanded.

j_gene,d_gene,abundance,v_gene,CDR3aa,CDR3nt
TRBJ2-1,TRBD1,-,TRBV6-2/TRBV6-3,CASAGTGSINEQFF,TGTGCCAGCGCCGGGACAGGGTCTATCAATGAGCAGTTCTTC
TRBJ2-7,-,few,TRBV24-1,CATEDAFSYEQYF,TGTGCCACCGAAGACGCTTTCTCCTACGAGCAGTACTTC
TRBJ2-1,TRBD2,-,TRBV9,CASSRSSGLLNEQFF,TGTGCCAGCAGTCGAAGTAGCGGGTTACTCAATGAGCAGTTCTTC
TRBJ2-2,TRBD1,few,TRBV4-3,CASSQDAGTANTGELFF,TGCGCCAGCAGCCAAGACGCCGGGACAGCGAACACCGGGGAGCTGTTTTTT
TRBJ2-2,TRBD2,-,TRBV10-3,CAISGLAGDGELFF,TGTGCCATCAGTGGACTAGCGGGAGACGGGGAGCTGTTTTTT
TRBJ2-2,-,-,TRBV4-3,CASSQVGRGAELFF,TGCGCCAGCAGCCAAGTGGGTCGCGGAGCGGAGCTGTTTTTT
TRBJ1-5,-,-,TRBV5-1,CASSGIPGEGQPQHF,TGCGCCAGCAGCGGAATTCCAGGGGAAGGTCAGCCCCAGCATTTT
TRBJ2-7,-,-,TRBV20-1,CSARDPFSSYEQYF,TGCAGTGCTAGAGATCCTTTCAGCTCCTACGAGCAGTACTTC
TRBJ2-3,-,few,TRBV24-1,CATSDPSAGWTDTQYF,TGTGCCACCAGTGACCCCTCGGCCGGGTGGACAGATACGCAGTATTTT
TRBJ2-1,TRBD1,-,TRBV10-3,CAISRGQGGDNEQFF,TGTGCCATCAGTCGGGGACAGGGAGGGGACAATGAGCAGTTCTTC
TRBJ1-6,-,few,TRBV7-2,CASSLPNSPLHF,TGTGCCAGCAGCTTACCCAATTCACCCCTCCACTTT
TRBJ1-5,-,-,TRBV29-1,CSVETFSTGPQPQHF,TGCAGCGTTGAAACATTTTCGACAGGCCCTCAGCCCCAGCATTTT
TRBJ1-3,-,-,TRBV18,CASSPPERTIYF,TGTGCCAGCTCACCACCGGAGAGGACCATATATTTT
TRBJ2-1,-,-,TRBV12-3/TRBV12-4,CASSLRLYNEQFF,TGTGCCAGCAGTTTACGATTATACAATGAGCAGTTCTTC
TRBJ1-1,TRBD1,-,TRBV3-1,CASRLTGGEAFF,TGTGCCAGCAGACTTACAGGGGGAGAGGCTTTCTTT
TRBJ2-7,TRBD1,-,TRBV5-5,CASRRGQGSDEQYF,TGTGCCAGCAGACGGGGACAGGGGAGCGACGAGCAGTACTTC
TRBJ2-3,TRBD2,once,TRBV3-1,CASSRGTSGTDTQYF,TGTGCCAGCAGCCGAGGGACTAGCGGCACAGATACGCAGTATTTT
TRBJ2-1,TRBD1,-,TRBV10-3,CAIRSRDSYNEQFF,TGTGCCATCAGGAGCCGGGACAGCTACAATGAGCAGTTCTTC
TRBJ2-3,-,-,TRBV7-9,CASSLAVGRSTDTQYF,TGTGCCAGCAGCTTAGCGGTCGGAAGAAGCACAGATACGCAGTATTTT
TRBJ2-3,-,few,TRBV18,CASSSQESTDTQYF,TGTGCCAGCTCATCCCAGGAAAGCACAGATACGCAGTATTTT
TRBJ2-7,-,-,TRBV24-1,CATSDGGGYEQYF,TGTGCCACCAGTGATGGCGGTGGCTACGAGCAGTACTTC
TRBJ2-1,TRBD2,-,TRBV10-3,CAIHSSGRVRSYNEQFF,TGTGCCATCCACTCTAGCGGGAGAGTTAGATCCTACAATGAGCAGTTCTTC
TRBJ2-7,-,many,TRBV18,CASSLRDKAEQYF,TGTGCCAGCTCCCTCAGGGACAAAGCCGAGCAGTACTTC
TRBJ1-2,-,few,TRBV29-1,CSASWGVSEGYTF,TGCAGCGCCTCTTGGGGGGTCTCAGAAGGCTACACCTTC
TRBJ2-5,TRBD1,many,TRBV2,CASSLPQGAGQETQYF,TGTGCCAGCAGCCTCCCGCAGGGGGCAGGCCAAGAGACCCAGTACTTC
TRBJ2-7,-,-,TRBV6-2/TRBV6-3,CASSRTDSVLEQYF,TGTGCCAGCTCCCGCACAGACAGCGTCCTCGAGCAGTACTTC
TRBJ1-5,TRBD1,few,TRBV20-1,CSARTPGGMSQPQHF,TGCAGTGCTAGAACCCCAGGGGGGATGAGTCAGCCCCAGCATTTT
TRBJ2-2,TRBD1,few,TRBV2,CASSERWTGSGTGELFF,TGTGCCAGCAGTGAACGTTGGACAGGTTCTGGGACCGGGGAGCTGTTTTTT
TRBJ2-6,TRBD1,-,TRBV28,CASSADRKVSGANVLTF,TGTGCCAGCAGTGCGGACAGGAAAGTCTCTGGGGCCAACGTCCTGACTTTC
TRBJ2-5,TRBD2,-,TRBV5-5,CASSPGEGRQETQYF,TGTGCCAGCAGCCCCGGGGAGGGGAGACAAGAGACCCAGTACTTC
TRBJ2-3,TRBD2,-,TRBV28,CATSPPAGAGGGTDTQYF,TGTGCCACCTCCCCACCCGCGGGGGCGGGAGGGGGCACAGATACGCAGTATTTT
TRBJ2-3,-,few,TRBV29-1,CSVQSGGSTDTQYF,TGCAGCGTTCAATCAGGCGGTAGCACAGATACGCAGTATTTT
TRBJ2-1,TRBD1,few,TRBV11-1,CASSVLRGTGNWNEQFF,TGTGCCAGCAGCGTTCTGCGTGGGACAGGGAATTGGAATGAGCAGTTCTTC